A single T cell receptor beta chain is shown here with its context. Its specificity is unknown. Library construction for TCR beta used iRepertoire HTBI primers and Arm-PCR of CDR3 regions. TCRdb re-analysed the multiplex PCR reads in MiXCR, keeping a single row per CDR3 protein. The sample has under 450,000 distinct CDR3 sequences, less than 25% seen once. The sample belongs to a study of regulatory T cells in long-lasting Graves disease. Regarding time point: persistent/refractory GD, antithyroid drugs over 5 years with positive TRAb. Isolated PBMC RNA provided the starting material for the TCR library. Study outcomes and limitations: Whereas new patients shared 800 to 1,000 public clonotypes, persistent patients shared more, at under 3,500.

CDR1 is MGHRA and CDR2 is YSYEKL in the germline V gene. This CDR3 has 17 amino acids. V lost 1 base to trimming and J lost 8 bases, with 23 bases between them. The genes are TRBV4-1 and TRBJ1-2, with no clear D. This TCR came from a female donor with Graves disease. Sample: peripheral blood mononuclear cells (PBMCs), taken when the disease was refractory, from a patient treated with antithyroid drugs. The DNA for the CDR3 is TGCGCCAGCAGCCAAGGGTCCGCTTACAACCTATGGGGAGGCTACACCTTC. It is translated as CASSQGSAYNLWGGYTF.